Presented here are 24 T cell receptor beta chains from one specimen sequenced in a study of vaccination and CD4 T cells after COVID-19. Sequence data for DNA of cultured CD4+ T cells were generated by the Oncomine TCR Beta short-read assay. TCRdb analysed the PCR reads with MiXCR anew, one entry per CDR3 protein. Of thousands of distinct CDR3 sequences in the sample, roughly 29% are singletons; the top ten hold 30% to 40%. Their cognate antigens are unknown. Treatment meaning: roughly 11-day PBMC culture with coronavirus spike peptide pools or control peptides (ViraFEST assay). CD4+ T-cell collection from the unexposed donor predated the COVID-19 pandemic (2011-2018). Sequenced input: CD4+ T cells from blood, cultured in vitro. These receptors were collected from a human donor in good health.

The chain uses TRBV18 and TRBJ2-7; 9 bases are a match to TRBD1. V was clipped by 6 bases and J by 4 bases; unmatched bases: 10. Germline values: CDR1 KGHSH, CDR2 LQKENI. This CDR3 is 15 amino acids long. As DNA, the CDR3 is TGTGCCAGCTCTTCCGGGACAGGGATCCTTTACGAGCAGTACTTC. Translation gives CASSSGTGILYEQYF.

This chain joins TRBV6-1 and TRBJ2-1, with a possible D match to TRBD2 (6 bases). V lost 0 bases, J lost 0 bases, and 6 bases lay in between. The CDR3 is 15 residues long. Germline lookup yields CDR1 MNHNS and CDR2 SASEGT. CDR3 amino acids: CASSEAGGSYNEQFF. In DNA form, the CDR3 reads TGTGCCAGCAGTGAAGCGGGGGGCTCCTACAATGAGCAGTTCTTC.

With regard to this clonotype: The germline gene is not matched at one end of the junction; a read error may be the cause. The chain uses TRBV7-2 and TRBJ2-2, with D unclear. The CDR3 is made up of 14 amino acids. Germline lookup yields CDR1 SGHTA and CDR2 FQGNSA. The CDR3 coding sequence is TGTGCCGGCAGACCAGCCTCGAACACCGGGGAGCTGTTTTTT. Translating gives CAGRPASNTGELFF.

This clonotype was observed a handful of times. The genes are TRBV5-1 and TRBJ1-1; 11 bases fit TRBD1. The length of the CDR3 is 17 residues. Trimming at V came to 4 bases and at J to 4 bases, leaving 12 bases not matched to a gene. The germline CDR1 and CDR2 sequences are SGHRS and YFSETQ. DNA of the CDR3: TGCGCCAGCAGCCCCTGGACAGGGGGCGTAGGGGGCACTGAAGCTTTCTTT. It encodes CASSPWTGGVGGTEAFF.

The V and J genes are TRBV7-8 and TRBJ1-2, with a tentative D call TRBD1 (5 bases). Between the trimmed V and J ends, which lost 5 bases and 3 bases, there was a span of 10 bases. Per germline, CDR1 SGHVS and CDR2 FQNEAQ. The CDR3 runs 13 residues. For the CDR3, the DNA is TGTGCCAGCAGCAATCCGGGGGACTATGGCTACACCTTC. It is translated as CASSNPGDYGYTF.

This clonotype showed up just a few times. This sequence joins TRBV2 and TRBJ2-3; D is ambiguous. V lost 7 bases and J lost 7, with 18 bases in between. Germline CDR1 is SNHLY and CDR2 is FYNNEI. The CDR3 covers 14 residues. The CDR3 reads CASTPRTYRYTQYF. Here the CDR3 DNA reads TGTGCCAGCACCCCCCGGACCTACCGTTATACGCAGTATTTT.

V is TRBV12-3 or TRBV12-4 and J is TRBJ1-5; TRBD1 might be the D (6 bases). Trimming stripped 6 bases from V and 5 bases from J, with 17 bases between. The CDR3 is made up of 15 amino acids. The CDR3 spells CASSPRGSTDQPQHF. The CDR3 DNA reads TGTGCCAGCAGCCCGAGGGGGTCTACCGATCAGCCCCAGCATTTT.

This chain uses TRBV5-1 with TRBJ2-5; D gene unclear. CDR1 is SGHRS, CDR2 YFSETQ, per germline. Trimming took off 0 bases at V and 5 bases at J, with 2 bases between the two ends. There are 11 residues in the CDR3. CDR3 nucleotide sequence: TGCGCCAGCAGCTTGGATGAGACCCAGTACTTC. This translates into CASSLDETQYF.

This rearrangement joins TRBV30 to TRBJ1-6; D perhaps matches TRBD1 (5 bases). The V gene lost 4 bases and the J gene lost 8 bases, with 15 bases spanning the gap. Germline V gene lookup returns CDR1 GTSNPN and CDR2 SVGIG (reference sequence). This CDR3 contains 14 residues. CDR3 nucleotides: TGTGCCTGGAAGACTCTCGTAGGGGATTCACCCCTCCACTTT. Its translation is CAWKTLVGDSPLHF.

This clonotype has more than one count but fewer than ten. The gene calls are TRBV6-1 and TRBJ2-2; the match to TRBD1 covers 9 bases. This CDR3 is 15 amino acids long. Trimming took 6 bases from V and 6 from J; bases not matched to a gene: 8. From germline, CDR1 is MNHNS and CDR2 SASEGT. CDR3 coding DNA: TGTGCCAGCAGGGAACCTGGACAGGGGTCCGGGGAGCTGTTTTTT. It is translated as CASREPGQGSGELFF.

The rearrangement uses TRBV7-2 and TRBJ1-1; D not certain. CDR3 length: 13 amino acids. V lost 5 bases and J lost 1, with 8 bases in between. The germline gives CDR1 SGHTA, CDR2 FQGNSA. Here the CDR3 reads CASSQNRNTEAFF. The CDR3 DNA follows: TGTGCCAGCAGCCAAAACAGGAACACTGAAGCTTTCTTT.

This clonotype was detected a few times. CDR3: CASSVKGQGAGEAFF. The DNA of the CDR3 is TGTGCCAGCAGTGTAAAGGGACAGGGGGCTGGTGAAGCTTTCTTT. The genes are TRBV28 and TRBJ1-1; 12 bases fit TRBD1. Germline trimming cut 5 bases from V and 7 bases from J; bases unmatched to any gene: 8. CDR3 size: 15 residues. Germline CDR1 MDHEN, CDR2 SYDVKM.

The CDR3 loop is CASSQDRATEAFF. CDR3 coding DNA: TGTGCCAGCAGCCAAGATAGGGCTACTGAAGCTTTCTTT. This chain connects TRBV14 to TRBJ1-1, with D uncertain. Trimming removed 0 bases from V and 5 bases from J, with 7 bases in between. Germline assignment: CDR1 SGHDN and CDR2 FVKESK. The CDR3 loop spans 13 amino acids.

This chain's CDR3 is CAISDQGREDYTF. The CDR3, as DNA: TGTGCCATCAGTGACCAGGGGAGAGAGGACTACACCTTC. The chain combines TRBV10-3 with TRBJ1-2; maybe TRBD1 (6 bases). V was pared by 3 bases and J by 10 bases, with 15 bases between. Per germline, CDR1 ENHRY and CDR2 SYGVKD. The CDR3 runs to 13 residues.

This chain joins TRBV15 and TRBJ1-5, with D possibly being TRBD1 (6 bases). Trimming left V 0 bases short and J 2 bases short, with 17 bases between. This CDR3 spans 18 amino acids. Germline V gives CDR1 LNHNV, CDR2 YYDKDF (reference sequence). The CDR3, as DNA: TGTGCCACCAGCAGAGAACAGGGTCGGCCTTATGGCAATCAGCCCCAGCATTTT. Its protein is CATSREQGRPYGNQPQHF.

The gene calls are TRBV6-1 and TRBJ1-1; D possibly corresponds to TRBD1 (5 bases). Germline CDR1 MNHNS, CDR2 SASEGT. The CDR3 consists of 16 residues. Trimming removed 6 bases at V and 1 base at J, with 18 bases between. This CDR3 reads CASRNFRAPGNTEAFF. The CDR3 DNA is TGTGCCAGCAGGAATTTCAGGGCCCCTGGGAACACTGAAGCTTTCTTT.

Of note for this clonotype: One end of the junction does not line up with germline, which may come from a read error. This chain uses TRBV7-7 with TRBJ2-7; 10 positions match TRBD1. The CDR3 loop spans 15 amino acids. Per the germline V gene, CDR1 is SSHAT and CDR2 is FNYEAQ (reference sequence). CDR3 sequence: CASSIGDRGLYEQYF. In DNA, the CDR3 is TGTGCTAGCAGCATAGGGGACAGGGGATTATACGAGCAGTACTTC.

V usage is TRBV19 and J usage is TRBJ2-3; D gene ambiguous. Germline V CDR1 and CDR2: LNHDA, SQIVND (reference sequence). The V gene lost 1 base and the J gene lost 2 bases, with 7 bases spanning the gap. CDR3 size: 14 residues. This CDR3 is CASSIGWATDTQYF. DNA of the CDR3: TGTGCCAGTAGTATAGGCTGGGCCACAGATACGCAGTATTTT.

The genes are TRBV5-4 and TRBJ1-2; D remains unclear. The length of the CDR3 is 13 residues. Germline lookup yields CDR1 SGHNT and CDR2 YYREEE (reference sequence). Trimming cost V 4 bases and J 6 bases, with 13 bases left between them. The CDR3 region is CASSPAPSDGYTF. In nucleotides, the CDR3 is TGTGCCAGCAGCCCCGCACCTAGTGATGGCTACACCTTC.

This chain uses TRBV11-2 with TRBJ2-7; D gene uncertain. The CDR3 is 12 amino acids. V was pared by 4 bases and J by 2 bases, with 6 bases between. Germline CDR1 reads SGHAT; CDR2 reads FQNNGV. The CDR3 DNA follows: TGTGCCAGCAGCTCTCTTACCTACGAGCAGTACTTC. Amino acids: CASSSLTYEQYF.

V and J are TRBV19 and TRBJ1-2, with D maybe TRBD1 (5 bases). V lost 10 bases and J 7 bases, leaving 28 bases between the germline ends. The germline gives CDR1 LNHDA, CDR2 SQIVND (reference sequence). CDR3 length equals 16 residues. The CDR3 here is CATTSGTNGRVSGYTF. CDR3 DNA: TGTGCCACGACATCGGGGACGAACGGTAGAGTGAGTGGCTACACCTTC.

The gene calls are TRBV6-4 and TRBJ2-2; TRBD2 aligns across 7 bases. The length of the CDR3 is 15 residues. Germline V gene sequence: CDR1 MRHNA, CDR2 SNTAGT. V trimming: 4 bases; J trimming: 3 bases; junction bases outside the gene matches: 5. CDR3 bases: TGTGCCAGCAGTGCCGGGGGGACCGACACCGGGGAGCTGTTTTTT. It is translated as CASSAGGTDTGELFF.

V gene TRBV19 combines with J gene TRBJ1-1; 8 positions match TRBD1. Per the germline V gene, CDR1 is LNHDA and CDR2 is SQIVND (reference sequence). The CDR3 covers 16 residues. The ends lost 7 bases at V and 6 bases at J; junction bases unmatched: 16. The CDR3 here is CASNWGQPRQGPEAFF. CDR3 bases: TGTGCCAGTAATTGGGGGCAGCCAAGACAGGGGCCTGAAGCTTTCTTT.

V is TRBV10-3 and J is TRBJ2-7; D not resolved. CDR1 is ENHRY and CDR2 is SYGVKD in the germline V gene. Trimming removed 0 bases at V and 0 bases at J, with 6 bases between. CDR3 length: 14 residues. Here the CDR3 DNA reads TGTGCCATCAGTGAGTCCTACAGCTCCTACGAGCAGTACTTC. This gives the protein CAISESYSSYEQYF.